These 15 T cell receptor beta chains came from one sample sequenced in a study of shared clonotypes between healthy human individuals. Data came from immunoSEQ multiplex PCR; TCRdb stores just in-frame clones and leaves some out. Here the sample spans roughly 1,100,000 clones, about three quarters being singletons. Source material: memory CD4+ T cells sorted from blood. Subset here: CD45RA-negative fraction. The origin of the receptors is a young man in good health.

This rearrangement joins TRBV19 to TRBJ1-4, with D uncertain. Trimming stripped 6 bases from V and 6 bases from J, with 14 bases between. CDR1 LNHDA and CDR2 SQIVND come from the germline V gene (reference sequence). The CDR3 covers 14 residues. The CDR3 region has the DNA TGTGCCAGTAGGACCGGGCCTTCTGATGAAAAACTGTTTTTT. It is translated as CASRTGPSDEKLFF.

V gene TRBV4-3 combines with J gene TRBJ2-1; 10 bases fit TRBD2. Germline CDR1 is LGHNA and CDR2 is YSLEER. Unmatched junction bases numbered 6, after V lost 0 bases and J lost 4 bases. The CDR3 is made up of 17 amino acids. The CDR3 reads CASSQEPRTSGYNEQFF. CDR3 in DNA: TGCGCCAGCAGCCAAGAACCTCGGACTAGCGGTTACAATGAGCAGTTCTTC.

This clone was observed a single time. The V call is TRBV27, the J call TRBJ1-5, with unresolved D. The CDR3 length is 12 residues. Per the germline V gene, CDR1 is MNHEY and CDR2 is SMNVEV (reference sequence). Trimming took 4 bases from V and 4 from J, leaving 5 bases between them. CDR3 residues: CASSSNNQPQHF. DNA for the CDR3: TGTGCCAGCAGTTCCAATAATCAGCCCCAGCATTTT.

This chain uses TRBV5-8 with TRBJ2-6, with no clear D. CDR3 length: 17 residues. Trimming removed 0 bases from V and 0 bases from J, with 10 bases in between. Germline-derived CDR1 and CDR2 are SGHTS and YDEGEE. The CDR3 loop reads CASSLGDRTSGANVLTF. CDR3 sequence (DNA): TGTGCCAGCAGCTTGGGTGATAGAACCTCTGGGGCCAACGTCCTGACTTTC. Supplemented by reference TRBV5-8 and TRBJ2-6, the full variable domain reads EAGVTQSPTHLIKTRGQQATLRCSPISGHTSVYWYQQALGLGLQFLLWYDEGEERNRGNFPPRFSGRQFPNYSSELNVNALELEDSALYLCASSLGDRTSGANVLTFGAGSRLTVL.

This clone has a single count. The chain joins TRBV18 to TRBJ1-2; no firm D call. V shed 2 bases and J shed 2 bases, with 3 bases lying between them. The CDR3 runs 12 residues. The germline gives CDR1 KGHSH, CDR2 LQKENI. The CDR3 bases are TGTGCCAGCTCACCAACGAACTATGGCTACACCTTC. Protein: CASSPTNYGYTF.

The rearrangement joins TRBV27 to TRBJ1-2; no clear D gene. Trimming removed 6 bases from V and 8 bases from J, with 16 bases in between. Germline CDR1 reads MNHEY; CDR2 reads SMNVEV (reference sequence). This CDR3 is 13 amino acids long. CDR3 DNA: TGTGCCAGCAGATCGAGTAACCCCGGGGGCTACACCTTC. Its translation is CASRSSNPGGYTF.

For this clone: The same CDR3 can be traced to other DNA sequences in this sample. This chain links TRBV19 with TRBJ1-3, with D hard to call. This CDR3 is built from 13 residues. Germline-derived CDR1 and CDR2 are LNHDA and SQIVND (reference sequence). With 5 bases removed from V and 0 bases from J, the gap between germline ends came to 5 bases. The CDR3 sequence: CASSLGSGNTIYF. In nucleotides, the CDR3 is TGTGCCAGTAGTCTCGGCTCTGGAAACACCATATATTTT.

The V call is TRBV23-1, the J call TRBJ1-3; D unclear. TRBV23-1 is an ORF for which the function is uncertain. CDR3 length equals 16 residues. With 2 bases removed from V and 3 bases from J, the gap between germline ends came to 14 bases. CDR3 DNA sequence: TGCGCCAGCAGTCAAAGTGGTCAGGAGATTGGAAACACCATATATTTT. This sequence encodes CASSQSGQEIGNTIYF.

The chain couples TRBV2 to TRBJ1-6; no reliable D call. The CDR3 is 13 residues long. CDR1 is SNHLY and CDR2 is FYNNEI in the germline V gene. The germline V and J ends were trimmed by 11 bases and 0 bases, with 8 bases remaining between them. The CDR3 bases are TGTGCCGGATCGTTCTCCTATAATTCACCCCTCCACTTT. It yields the protein CAGSFSYNSPLHF.

Only a few counts were recorded for this clone. The chain joins TRBV11-2 to TRBJ1-2; TRBD1 matches 8 bases. The CDR3 totals 14 residues. Germline assignment: CDR1 SGHAT and CDR2 FQNNGV. Trimming removed 5 bases from V and 6 bases from J; junction bases left unmatched: 8. The CDR3 spells CASSQTMTGDGYTF. CDR3 nucleotide sequence: TGTGCCAGCAGCCAAACGATGACAGGGGATGGCTACACCTTC. Together with reference TRBV11-2 and TRBJ1-2, the CDR3 gives the full variable domain: EAGVAQSPRYKIIEKRQSVAFWCNPISGHATLYWYQQILGQGPKLLIQFQNNGVVDDSQLPKDRFSAERLKGVDSTLKIQPAKLEDSAVYLCASSQTMTGDGYTFGSGTRLTVV.

This chain links TRBV9 with TRBJ1-2, with D perhaps TRBD1 (6 bases). The V end was cut by 7 bases, the J end by 4 bases, with 20 bases between. Germline V gives CDR1 SGDLS, CDR2 YYNGEE. The CDR3 runs 15 residues. CDR3 coding DNA: TGTGCCAGCGCCCGAATCGACAGGAACTTCTATGGCTACACCTTC. Encoded protein: CASARIDRNFYGYTF.

This clone came up many times. The chain links TRBV6-5 to TRBJ1-2; no reliable D call. Trimming removed 3 bases at V and 1 base at J, with 9 bases between. The CDR3 has 14 amino acids. Per germline, CDR1 MNHEY and CDR2 SVGAGI. CDR3 loop: CASSYGVLNYGYTF. The CDR3 DNA reads TGTGCCAGCAGTTATGGAGTACTTAACTATGGCTACACCTTC.

The rearrangement uses TRBV30 and TRBJ1-3, with D unclear. The CDR3 is 16 residues long. CDR1 is GTSNPN and CDR2 is SVGIG in the germline V gene (reference sequence). Trimming pared 3 bases from V and 0 bases from J, leaving 15 bases between. The CDR3 spells CAWRLARRLSGNTIYF. CDR3 nucleotides: TGTGCCTGGAGATTAGCCCGAAGACTCTCTGGAAACACCATATATTTT. Drawing the rest from reference TRBV30 and TRBJ1-3, the complete variable domain is SQTIHQWPATLVQPVGSPLSLECTVEGTSNPNLYWYRQAAGRGLQLLFYSVGIGQISSEVPQNLSASRPQDRQFILSSKKLLLSDSGFYLCAWRLARRLSGNTIYFGEGSWLTVV.

This clone has a handful of counts. The J gene is TRBJ1-5, the V gene TRBV7-9; possible D gene TRBD1, 6 bases. Trimming removed 0 bases at V and 14 bases at J, with 14 bases between. The CDR3 consists of 13 residues. In germline, CDR1 is SEHNR, CDR2 FQNEAQ (reference sequence). The CDR3 protein is CASSLAGGGGEHF. CDR3 DNA: TGTGCCAGCAGCTTAGCGGGGGGCGGCGGGGAGCATTTT.

J is TRBJ2-1 and V is TRBV5-1, with 9 nucleotides matching TRBD1. Losses at the gene ends were 8 bases for V and 8 bases for J; bases not matched to a gene: 8. The germline V gene has CDR1 SGHRS and CDR2 YFSETQ. This CDR3 comprises 13 residues. The CDR3 here is CASGRDREYEQFF. The CDR3 DNA is TGCGCCAGTGGCCGGGACAGGGAATATGAGCAGTTCTTC.